Following are 25 T cell receptor beta chains from one sample sequenced in a study of CD8 T cells in Susac syndrome. About 0.5 to 1 ug RNA was reverse transcribed with random hexamers. MiXCR, applied by TCRdb to the immunoSEQ multiplex PCR reads, yields one record per CDR3 protein. Seen here are about 180,000 distinct CDR3 sequences, roughly 94% observed once, and the top ten hold 0.099%. Material: CD4+ T cells from PBMCs. Receptor source: a human donor with Susac syndrome.

This chain uses TRBV13 with TRBJ1-5, with TRBD1 as a possible D gene (6 bases). This CDR3 has 16 amino acids. Per the germline V gene, CDR1 is PRHDT and CDR2 is FYEKMQ (reference sequence). The V and J ends lost 4 bases and 9 bases respectively, with 22 bases between them. The CDR3 DNA sequence: TGTGCCAGCAGCTCCTCCCGCCAGGGGCTGCGAGGGCCCCAGCATTTT. Encoded protein: CASSSSRQGLRGPQHF.

The chain recombines TRBV12-3 or TRBV12-4 with TRBJ2-1, with 7 positions matching TRBD1. The CDR3 is made up of 15 amino acids. Trimming at V came to 4 bases and at J to 0 bases, leaving 3 bases not matched to a gene. The CDR3 DNA reads TGTGCCAGCAGTTCCGGGACAGTCTCCTACAATGAGCAGTTCTTC. Translating it yields CASSSGTVSYNEQFF.

The chain carries TRBV29-1 and TRBJ1-3; D remains unclear. This CDR3 has 13 residues. The germline gives CDR1 SQVTM, CDR2 ANQGSEA. Trimming shortened V by 3 bases and J by 0 bases, and 6 bases separated the two germline ends. CDR3 DNA sequence: TGCAGCGTTGAGCCGCTCTCTGGAAACACCATATATTTT. This sequence encodes CSVEPLSGNTIYF.

The chain couples TRBV29-1 to TRBJ2-5; D remains ambiguous. The CDR3 loop spans 14 amino acids. V was clipped by 6 bases and J by 0 bases, with 14 bases between them. Germline-derived CDR1 and CDR2 are SQVTM and ANQGSEA. For the CDR3, the DNA is TGCAGCGTCACCCCTCGGACGGACCAAGAGACCCAGTACTTC. Its protein is CSVTPRTDQETQYF.

This chain connects TRBV20-1 to TRBJ2-1; 11 bases map to TRBD1. J lost 8 bases, V lost 1 base, and 7 bases had no gene match. This CDR3 has 15 residues. Germline CDR1 and CDR2: DFQATT and SNEGSKA (reference sequence). The CDR3 region is CSARADRGLVHEQFF. CDR3 nucleotide sequence: TGCAGTGCTAGAGCGGACAGGGGGCTAGTACATGAGCAGTTCTTC.

The V gene is TRBV7-9, the J gene TRBJ1-2; a possible D gene is TRBD1 (6 bases). Looked up from germline, CDR1 is SEHNR and CDR2 is FQNEAQ (reference sequence). Trimming left V 5 bases short and J 4 bases short, with 11 bases between. The CDR3 spans 13 residues. CDR3 DNA: TGTGCCAGCAGCCTAGACAGGTTCTATGGCTACACCTTC. Protein sequence: CASSLDRFYGYTF. Complete variable domain (other parts from reference TRBV7-9 and TRBJ1-2): DTGVSQNPRHKITKRGQNVTFRCDPISEHNRLYWYRQTLGQGPEFLTYFQNEAQLEKSRLLSDRFSAERPKGSFSTLEIQRTEQGDSAMYLCASSLDRFYGYTFGSGTRLTVV.

This clonotype was found once. The rearrangement uses TRBV20-1 and TRBJ2-1, with D hard to call. Germline V gene lookup returns CDR1 DFQATT and CDR2 SNEGSKA (reference sequence). V gave up 6 bases and J gave up 0 bases, with 12 bases separating them. CDR3 length: 14 amino acids. This CDR3 reads CSAHLRSSYNEQFF. CDR3 sequence (DNA): TGCAGTGCACACCTGCGGAGCTCCTACAATGAGCAGTTCTTC.

As regards this clonotype: Sequence at one end of the junction differs from germline and may be a read error. The rearrangement joins TRBV29-1 to TRBJ2-3; 7 bases align to TRBD2. Germline V gives CDR1 SQVTM, CDR2 ANQGSEA. This CDR3 has 12 residues. The CDR3 DNA reads as TGCAGCGTCCTGACTAGCAGAGATACGCAGTATTTT. Encoded protein: CSVLTSRDTQYF.

CDR3 sequence reads: CASSLVGLAGNREQFF. As DNA, the CDR3 is TGTGCCAGCAGTTTAGTAGGCCTAGCGGGGAATCGTGAGCAGTTCTTC. The chain combines TRBV12-3 or TRBV12-4 with TRBJ2-1, with 9 bases that match TRBD2. V lost 1 base, J lost 9 bases, and 10 bases stayed unmatched. This CDR3 region has 16 residues.

This CDR3 reads CASSREGTGIGYGYTF. The DNA for the CDR3 is TGCGCCAGCAGCCGAGAAGGGACAGGGATCGGCTATGGCTACACCTTC. The chain carries TRBV4-3 and TRBJ1-2, with 9 bases that match TRBD1. In germline, CDR1 is LGHNA, CDR2 YSLEER. This CDR3 spans 16 amino acids. V was clipped by 4 bases and J by 4 bases; unmatched bases: 10.

The chain is built from TRBV4-2 and TRBJ2-1; 8 bases map to TRBD2. Germline V lookup: CDR1 LGHNA, CDR2 YNFKEQ. The CDR3 totals 14 residues. Trimming removed 2 bases from V and 10 bases from J; junction bases left unmatched: 7. CDR3 bases: TGTGCCAGCAGCCAAAAGTCTACGGGGGGGGAGCAGTTCTTC. Translation: CASSQKSTGGEQFF.

The gene calls are TRBV30 and TRBJ1-6, with D perhaps TRBD1 (6 bases). Trimming took off 5 bases at V and 4 bases at J, with 18 bases between the two ends. CDR3 size: 16 residues. CDR1 is GTSNPN and CDR2 is SVGIG in the germline V gene (reference sequence). This CDR3 reads CAWSRQDLLYNSPLHF. DNA for the CDR3: TGTGCCTGGTCACGACAGGACCTCTTATATAATTCACCCCTCCACTTT.

The chain has TRBV5-1 and TRBJ2-7; 8 nucleotides agree with TRBD2. This CDR3 region has 17 residues. V was clipped by 4 bases and J by 3 bases; unmatched bases: 15. Per the germline V gene, CDR1 is SGHRS and CDR2 is YFSETQ. The CDR3 sequence is CASSLTYSGGSHYEQYF. DNA for the CDR3: TGCGCCAGCAGCCTCACCTACAGCGGGGGAAGCCACTACGAGCAGTACTTC.

V is TRBV13 and J is TRBJ2-1; tentatively, D is TRBD1 (6 bases). The CDR3 is made up of 14 amino acids. Germline V CDR1 and CDR2: PRHDT, FYEKMQ (reference sequence). Trimming shortened V by 5 bases and J by 8 bases, and 16 bases separated the two germline ends. In DNA form, the CDR3 reads TGTGCCAGCAGCGAACGCCCCTACAGGGATGAGCAGTTCTTC. Translation: CASSERPYRDEQFF.

The chain carries TRBV5-1 and TRBJ2-2; 11 nucleotides match TRBD2. Per germline, CDR1 SGHRS and CDR2 YFSETQ. The length of the CDR3 is 15 residues. Trimming cost V 0 bases and J 6 bases; bases outside gene matches: 1. The CDR3 protein is CASSLVLAGAGELFF. DNA for the CDR3: TGCGCCAGCAGCTTGGTACTAGCGGGAGCCGGGGAGCTGTTTTTT.

This clonotype was seen a single time. The chain uses TRBV12-3 or TRBV12-4 and TRBJ1-4; D is unclear. Trimming cost V 7 bases and J 4 bases, with 16 bases left between them. This CDR3 has 15 amino acids. The CDR3 protein is CASTGETRFNEKLFF. CDR3 coding DNA: TGTGCCAGCACCGGGGAGACTCGGTTTAATGAAAAACTGTTTTTT.

The CDR3 is CASSYDRPVNTEAFF. As DNA, the CDR3 is TGTGCCAGCAGTTATGACAGGCCCGTGAACACTGAAGCTTTCTTT. This rearrangement joins TRBV27 to TRBJ1-1, with a tentative D call TRBD1 (6 bases). Germline CDR1 and CDR2: MNHEY and SMNVEV (reference sequence). The CDR3 covers 15 residues. Trimming pared 4 bases from V and 0 bases from J, leaving 12 bases between.

The chain links TRBV20-1 to TRBJ2-1; weak D call: TRBD2 (6 bases). V was pared by 5 bases and J by 6 bases, with 14 bases between. Germline V gene sequence: CDR1 DFQATT, CDR2 SNEGSKA (reference sequence). This CDR3 is built from 13 residues. The CDR3 is CSALGSGSNEQFF. Written as DNA, the CDR3 is TGCAGTGCTCTCGGCAGCGGGTCCAATGAGCAGTTCTTC.

The rearrangement joins TRBV30 to TRBJ1-6; D perhaps matches TRBD1 (6 bases). V dropped 0 bases and J dropped 7 bases, with 10 bases sitting between them. CDR3 length: 14 amino acids. From germline, CDR1 is GTSNPN and CDR2 SVGIG (reference sequence). CDR3 bases: TGTGCCTGGAGTGTTACAGGGAGAAATTCACCCCTCCACTTT. This translates into CAWSVTGRNSPLHF.

DNA for the CDR3: TGTGCCAGCAGCCTCGGGGCTGGCTATGGCTACACCTTC. Encoded protein: CASSLGAGYGYTF. The gene calls are TRBV6-5 and TRBJ1-2, with D perhaps TRBD1 (5 bases). The V end lost 6 bases, the J end lost 4 bases, and 12 bases lay between the germline ends. This CDR3 comprises 13 residues. CDR1 and CDR2 (germline): MNHEY, SVGAGI.

The V gene is TRBV27, the J gene TRBJ2-3; 7 bases map to TRBD2. V trimming: 7 bases; J trimming: 4 bases; junction bases outside the gene matches: 8. This CDR3 has 14 amino acids. The germline CDR1 and CDR2 sequences are MNHEY and SMNVEV (reference sequence). The CDR3, as DNA: TGTGCCAGCATGCGACGGGCGGGAGCAGATACGCAGTATTTT. It is translated as CASMRRAGADTQYF.

The chain joins TRBV6-1 to TRBJ2-1; 10 bases are a match to TRBD2. CDR1 and CDR2 from the germline V gene are MNHNS and SASEGT. After removal of 5 bases from V and 6 bases from J, the junction contained 13 bases not matched to a gene. The CDR3 spans 17 residues. CDR3 DNA sequence: TGTGCCAGCAGTCGTCCACTACTAGCGGGAAGGAGCAATGAGCAGTTCTTC. This translates into CASSRPLLAGRSNEQFF.

The chain is built from TRBV13 and TRBJ1-6; TRBD1 agrees at 7 bases. The J segment lost 10 bases and the V segment lost 5 bases, leaving 11 bases of the junction unmatched. Germline-derived CDR1 and CDR2 are PRHDT and FYEKMQ (reference sequence). CDR3 size: 15 residues. CDR3: CASSPITRGMSPLHF. In nucleotides, the CDR3 is TGTGCCAGCAGCCCCATCACCAGGGGGATGTCACCCCTCCACTTT.

The chain recombines TRBV6-6 with TRBJ2-1; D may be TRBD2 (6 bases). CDR1 is MNHNY, CDR2 SVGAGI, per germline (reference sequence). The CDR3 contains 13 residues. V lost 8 bases and J 5 bases, leaving 13 bases between the germline ends. The CDR3 region is CASRWDSNNEQFF. CDR3 nucleotides: TGTGCCAGCCGGTGGGACTCGAACAATGAGCAGTTCTTC.

CDR3 sequence reads: CASSYSFRDTSSYEQYF. The CDR3 nucleotides read TGTGCCAGCAGTTACTCGTTCCGGGACACTAGCTCCTACGAGCAGTACTTC. The chain couples TRBV28 to TRBJ2-7; D might be TRBD1 (6 bases). Germline V gene data show CDR1 as MDHEN and CDR2 as SYDVKM. This CDR3 has 17 residues. The V gene lost 4 bases and the J gene lost 0 bases, with 19 bases spanning the gap.